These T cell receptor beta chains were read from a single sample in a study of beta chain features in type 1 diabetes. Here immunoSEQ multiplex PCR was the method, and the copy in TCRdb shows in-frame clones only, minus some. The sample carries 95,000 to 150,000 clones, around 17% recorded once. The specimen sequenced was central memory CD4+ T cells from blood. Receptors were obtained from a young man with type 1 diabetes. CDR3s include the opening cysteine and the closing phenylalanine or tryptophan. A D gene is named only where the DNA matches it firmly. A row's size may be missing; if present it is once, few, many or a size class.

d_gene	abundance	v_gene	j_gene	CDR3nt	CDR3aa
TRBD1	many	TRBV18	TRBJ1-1	TGTGCCAGCTCACCAGACAGGGACGGGCGTGGAGCTTTCTTT	CASSPDRDGRGAFF
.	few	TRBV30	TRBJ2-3	TGTGCCGCGCGGGCAGGGGCCACAGATACGCAGTATTTT	CAARAGATDTQYF
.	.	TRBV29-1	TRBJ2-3	TGCAGCCTCCGAAATGGAGCCAATACGCAGTATTTT	CSLRNGANTQYF
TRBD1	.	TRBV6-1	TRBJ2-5	TGTGCCAGCAGAGACAGGGTCGCAGAGACCCAGTACTTC	CASRDRVAETQYF
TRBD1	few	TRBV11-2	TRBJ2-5	TGTGCCAGCAGCCCCGGGACAGGCAGGAAGACCCAGTACTTC	CASSPGTGRKTQYF
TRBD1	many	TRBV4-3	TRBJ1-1	TGCGCCAGCAGCCAAGTTGTAGGGACAGGGAATCGGGACACTGAAGCTTTCTTT	CASSQVVGTGNRDTEAFF
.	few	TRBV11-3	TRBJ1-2	TGTGCCAGCAGCTTAGTTGGTAACTTCGGAGATGGCTACACCTTC	CASSLVGNFGDGYTF
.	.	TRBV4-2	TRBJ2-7	TGTGCCAGCAGCCAAGATAGTGACAGCGAGCAGTACTTC	CASSQDSDSEQYF
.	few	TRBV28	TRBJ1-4	TGTGCCAGCAGTTTTTCCAGAGATCAACTGTTTTTT	CASSFSRDQLFF
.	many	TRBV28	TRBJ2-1	TGTGCCAGCAGTTTATATCTCTTGAATGAGCAGTTCTTC	CASSLYLLNEQFF
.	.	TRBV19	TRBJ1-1	TGTGCCAGTAGCCGCTACGGGGTCGACACTGAAGCTTTCTTT	CASSRYGVDTEAFF
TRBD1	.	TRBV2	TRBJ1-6	TGTGCCAGAGGACAGGGGGGGAATAATTCACCCCTCCACTTT	CARGQGGNNSPLHF
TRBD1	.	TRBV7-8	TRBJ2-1	TGTGCCAGCGGCCCACGTGGTGAGGGACAGGGATTCGGTGAGCAGTTCTTC	CASGPRGEGQGFGEQFF
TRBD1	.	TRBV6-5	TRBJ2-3	TGTGCCAGCAGTAGACAGGGGAGCACAGATACGCAGTATTTT	CASSRQGSTDTQYF
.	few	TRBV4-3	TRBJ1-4	TGCGCCAGCAGCCAAGATCCAGGGACAAACCTAGGAAAACTGTTTTTT	CASSQDPGTNLGKLFF
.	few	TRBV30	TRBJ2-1	TGTGCCTGGAGTCGACAGGTCAATGAGCAGTTCTTC	CAWSRQVNEQFF
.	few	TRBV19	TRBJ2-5	TGTGCCAGTAGCGTCCGACCCACGAGAGGGGCATCGTGGGAGACCCAGTACTTC	CASSVRPTRGASWETQYF
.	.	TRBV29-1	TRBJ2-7	TGCAGCGTCACCAGGGACAGCGGGGACTACGAGCAGTACTTC	CSVTRDSGDYEQYF
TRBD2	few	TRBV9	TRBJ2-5	TGTGCCAGCAGCTCCCGACTAGCGGGGCCGGAGACCCAGTACTTC	CASSSRLAGPETQYF
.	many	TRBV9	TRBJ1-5	TGTGCCAGCAGCCTTTCCTCGGGCAATCAGCCCCAGCATTTT	CASSLSSGNQPQHF
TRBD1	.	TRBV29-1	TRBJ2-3	TGCAGCGTTGTAGGGGGCGTCCGGGATACGCAGTATTTT	CSVVGGVRDTQYF
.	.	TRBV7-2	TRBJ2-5	TGTGCCAGCAGCCCTCAGGAACAAGAGACCCAGTACTTC	CASSPQEQETQYF
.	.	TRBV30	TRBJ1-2	TGTGCCTGGAGTGAACAGGCAGCATCCTATGGCTACACCTTC	CAWSEQAASYGYTF
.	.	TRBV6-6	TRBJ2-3	TGTGCCAGCTCGAAGGGGGGAGATACGCAGTATTTT	CASSKGGDTQYF
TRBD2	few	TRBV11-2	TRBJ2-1	TGTGCCAGCAGCTTAGCCAGACTAGCGGGGAGACTCAATGAGCAGTTCTTC	CASSLARLAGRLNEQFF
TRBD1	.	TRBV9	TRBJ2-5	TGTGCCAGCGGGGGACAGAACCAAGAGACCCAGTACTTC	CASGGQNQETQYF
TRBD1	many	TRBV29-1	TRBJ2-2	TGCAGCGTTGATTCAGGGGGCAATATCGGGGAGCTGTTTTTT	CSVDSGGNIGELFF
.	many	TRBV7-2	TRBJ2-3	TGTGCCAGCAGCTACTACACAGATACGCAGTATTTT	CASSYYTDTQYF
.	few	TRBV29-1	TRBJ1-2	TGCAGCGTGGCCGACAACTATGGCTACACCTTC	CSVADNYGYTF
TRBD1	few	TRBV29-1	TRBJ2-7	TGCAGCGTTGAAATACAGGGGTTAACCTACGAGCAGTACTTC	CSVEIQGLTYEQYF
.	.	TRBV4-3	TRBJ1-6	TGCGCCAGCAGCCAAGCCTCTTTGGGCGGGGTTAATTCACCCCTCCACTTT	CASSQASLGGVNSPLHF
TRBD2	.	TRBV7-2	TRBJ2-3	TGTGCCAGCAGCCTCAGACTAGCGGGGCCCTCTAGCACAGATACGCAGTATTTT	CASSLRLAGPSSTDTQYF
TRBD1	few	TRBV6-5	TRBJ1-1	TGTGCCAGCAGCCGAAGGACAGGGGAAACTGAAGCTTTCTTT	CASSRRTGETEAFF
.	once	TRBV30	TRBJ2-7	TGTGCCTGGTCCGGGACCACCTACGAGCAGTACTTC	CAWSGTTYEQYF
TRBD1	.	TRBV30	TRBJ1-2	TGTGCCTGGAGTGTACGTGGGACAGGACATGGCTACACCTTC	CAWSVRGTGHGYTF
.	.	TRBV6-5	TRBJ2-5	TGTGCCAGCAGTTCCCTCTCTAGTGGGGAGACCCAGTACTTC	CASSSLSSGETQYF
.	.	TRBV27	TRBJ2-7	TGTGCCAGCAGTTTAAAAGGCAGCTTCTACGAGCAGTACTTC	CASSLKGSFYEQYF
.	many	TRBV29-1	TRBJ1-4	TGCAGCGTTGAAGCCCCGCCAACTAATGAAAAACTGTTTTTT	CSVEAPPTNEKLFF
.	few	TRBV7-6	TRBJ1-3	TGTGCCAGCAGCCCATCGTCTGGCAGGGCTGGAAACACCATATATTTT	CASSPSSGRAGNTIYF
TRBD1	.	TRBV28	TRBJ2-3	TGTGCCAGCAGTTCAGGGGGTAGGGATACGCAGTATTTT	CASSSGGRDTQYF
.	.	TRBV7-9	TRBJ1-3	TGTGCCAGCAGCTTAATCGGAGGGGCTGGAAACACCATATATTTT	CASSLIGGAGNTIYF
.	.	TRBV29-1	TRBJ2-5	TGCAGCGTTGGCGGGATAGTGAGGGCAGGAATAAACCAAGAGACCCAGTACTTC	CSVGGIVRAGINQETQYF
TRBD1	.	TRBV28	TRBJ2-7	TGTGCCAGCAGTCCCGGGACAGGCTACGAGCAGTACTTC	CASSPGTGYEQYF
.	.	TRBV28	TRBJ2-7	TGTGCCAGCAGCCCCGGGACGGCGAGCTCCTACGAGCAGTACTTC	CASSPGTASSYEQYF
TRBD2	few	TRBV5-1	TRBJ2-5	TGCGCCAGCAGCTTGGCACTAGCGGCACAAGAGACCCAGTACTTC	CASSLALAAQETQYF
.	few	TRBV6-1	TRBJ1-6	TGTGCCAGCAGCCTGATCAATTCACCCCTCCACTTT	CASSLINSPLHF
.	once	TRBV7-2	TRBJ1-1	TGTGCCAGCAGCTTAGGGCCCCTGTGGACTGAAGCTTTCTTT	CASSLGPLWTEAFF
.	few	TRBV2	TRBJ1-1	TGTGCCAGCAGTGATGTCCGGAGGGGCGCTGAAGCTTTCTTT	CASSDVRRGAEAFF
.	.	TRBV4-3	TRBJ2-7	TGCGCCAGCAGCCAAGAATACATTGGCGTGTTGCACGAGCAGTACTTC	CASSQEYIGVLHEQYF
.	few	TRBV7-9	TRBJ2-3	TGTGCCAGCAGCTTAGGAGATTCCACAGATACGCAGTATTTT	CASSLGDSTDTQYF
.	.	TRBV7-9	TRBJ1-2	TGTGCCAGCAGCTTAAACTCTGAGTATGGCTACACCTTC	CASSLNSEYGYTF
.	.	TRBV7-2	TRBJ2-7	TGTGCCAGCAGCTCTACAGGAGGGTCCTACGAGCAGTACTTC	CASSSTGGSYEQYF
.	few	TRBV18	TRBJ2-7	TGTGCCAGCTCACCAGGCAGGCACCGATCCTACGAGCAGTACTTC	CASSPGRHRSYEQYF
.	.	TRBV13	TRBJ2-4	TGTGCCAGCAGCCAACCGGCAGCCAAAAACATTCAGTACTTC	CASSQPAAKNIQYF
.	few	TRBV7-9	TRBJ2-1	TGTGCCAGCAGCTTAAACGAGGGATGGAATGAGCAGTTCTTC	CASSLNEGWNEQFF
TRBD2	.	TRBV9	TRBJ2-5	TGTGCCAGCAGCGTAGGGACTAGCGGGGGACAAGAGACCCAGTACTTC	CASSVGTSGGQETQYF
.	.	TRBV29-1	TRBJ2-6	TGCAGCGCCGCTGGGGCTGGAGGGGCCAACGTCCTGACTTTC	CSAAGAGGANVLTF
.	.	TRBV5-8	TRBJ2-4	TGTGCCAGCAGCTTGCAAGGACTGAGGAACATTCAGTACTTC	CASSLQGLRNIQYF
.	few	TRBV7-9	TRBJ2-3	TGTGCCAGCAGCTCCTTTCTTCATACGCAGTATTTT	CASSSFLHTQYF
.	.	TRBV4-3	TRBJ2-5	TGCGCCAGCAGCCCCCAGGGCCCAGAGACCCAGTACTTC	CASSPQGPETQYF